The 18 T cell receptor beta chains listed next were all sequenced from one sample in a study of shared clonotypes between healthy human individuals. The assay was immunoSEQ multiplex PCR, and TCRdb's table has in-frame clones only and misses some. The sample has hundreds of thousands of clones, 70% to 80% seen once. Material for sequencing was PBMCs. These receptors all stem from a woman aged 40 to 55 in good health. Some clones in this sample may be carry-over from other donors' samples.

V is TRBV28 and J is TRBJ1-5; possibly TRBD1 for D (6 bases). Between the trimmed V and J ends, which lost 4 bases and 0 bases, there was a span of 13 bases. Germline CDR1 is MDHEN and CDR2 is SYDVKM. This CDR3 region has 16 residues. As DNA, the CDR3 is TGTGCCAGCAGTTCCCTCCGGACAGCTAGCAATCAGCCCCAGCATTTT. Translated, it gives CASSSLRTASNQPQHF.

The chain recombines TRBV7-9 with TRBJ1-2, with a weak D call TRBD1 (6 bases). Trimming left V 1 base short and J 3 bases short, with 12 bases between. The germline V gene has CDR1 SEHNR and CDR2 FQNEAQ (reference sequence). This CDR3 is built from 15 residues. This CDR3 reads CASSLGLGADYGYTF. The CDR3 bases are TGTGCCAGCAGCTTAGGGTTGGGGGCGGACTATGGCTACACCTTC.

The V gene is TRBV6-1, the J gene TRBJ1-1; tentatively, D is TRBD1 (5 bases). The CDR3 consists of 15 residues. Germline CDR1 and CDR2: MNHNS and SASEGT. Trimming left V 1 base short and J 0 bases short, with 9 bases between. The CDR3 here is CASSEGWGMNTEAFF. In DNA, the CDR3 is TGTGCCAGCAGTGAAGGGTGGGGCATGAACACTGAAGCTTTCTTT.

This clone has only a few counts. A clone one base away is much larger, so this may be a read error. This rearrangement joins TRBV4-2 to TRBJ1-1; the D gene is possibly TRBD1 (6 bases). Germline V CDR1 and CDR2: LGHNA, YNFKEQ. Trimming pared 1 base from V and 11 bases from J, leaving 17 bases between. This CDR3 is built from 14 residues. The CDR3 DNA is TGTGCCAGCAGCCAAGGCCTGGACAGCCGGGGGGCTTTCTTT. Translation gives CASSQGLDSRGAFF.

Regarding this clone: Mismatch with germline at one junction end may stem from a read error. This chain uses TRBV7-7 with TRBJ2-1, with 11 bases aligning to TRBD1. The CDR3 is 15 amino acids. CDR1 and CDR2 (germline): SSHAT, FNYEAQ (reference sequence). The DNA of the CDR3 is TGTGCTAGCAGCTCCGGGACAGGGGGATACAATGAGCAGTTCTTC. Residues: CASSSGTGGYNEQFF.

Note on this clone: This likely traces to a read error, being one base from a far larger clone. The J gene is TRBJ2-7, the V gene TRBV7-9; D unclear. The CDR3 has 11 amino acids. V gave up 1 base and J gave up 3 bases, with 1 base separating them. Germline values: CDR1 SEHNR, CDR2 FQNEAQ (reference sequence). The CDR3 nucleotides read TGTGCCAGCAGCTTAGTCTACGAGCAGTACTTC. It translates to CASSLVYEQYF.

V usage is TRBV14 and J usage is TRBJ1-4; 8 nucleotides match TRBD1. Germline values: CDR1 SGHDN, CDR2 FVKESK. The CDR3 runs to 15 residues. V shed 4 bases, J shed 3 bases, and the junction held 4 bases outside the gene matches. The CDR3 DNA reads TGTGCCAGCAGCCGCACAGGGGGACCTAATGAAAAACTGTTTTTT. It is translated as CASSRTGGPNEKLFF.

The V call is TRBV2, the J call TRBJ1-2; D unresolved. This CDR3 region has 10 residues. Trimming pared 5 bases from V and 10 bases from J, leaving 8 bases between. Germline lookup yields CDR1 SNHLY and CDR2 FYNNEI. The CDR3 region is CASSSRSYTF. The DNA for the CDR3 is TGTGCCAGCAGTTCTCGCTCCTACACCTTC.

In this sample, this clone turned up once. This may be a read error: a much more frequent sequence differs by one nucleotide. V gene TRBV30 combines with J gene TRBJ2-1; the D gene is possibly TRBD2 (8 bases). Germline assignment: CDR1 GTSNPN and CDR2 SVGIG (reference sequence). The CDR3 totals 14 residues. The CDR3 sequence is CAWSAGGGYNEQLF. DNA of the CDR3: TGTGCCTGGAGTGCGGGAGGGGGCTACAATGAGCAGCTCTTC.

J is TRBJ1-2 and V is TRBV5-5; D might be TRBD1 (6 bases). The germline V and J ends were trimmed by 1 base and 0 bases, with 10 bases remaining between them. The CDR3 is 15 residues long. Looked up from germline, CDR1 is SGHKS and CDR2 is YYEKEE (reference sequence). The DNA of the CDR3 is TGTGCCAGCAGCTTGCGACAGGAACCTAACTATGGCTACACCTTC. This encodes CASSLRQEPNYGYTF. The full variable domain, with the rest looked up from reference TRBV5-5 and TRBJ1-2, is DAGVTQSPTHLIKTRGQQVTLRCSPISGHKSVSWYQQVLGQGPQFIFQYYEKEERGRGNFPDRFSARQFPNYSSELNVNALLLGDSALYLCASSLRQEPNYGYTFGSGTRLTVV.

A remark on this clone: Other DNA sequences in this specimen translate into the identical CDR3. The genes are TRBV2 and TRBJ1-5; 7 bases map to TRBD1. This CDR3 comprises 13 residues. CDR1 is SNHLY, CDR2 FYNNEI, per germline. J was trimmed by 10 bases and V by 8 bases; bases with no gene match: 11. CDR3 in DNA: TGTGCCAGCCTCGAGACAGGGTCTCCTCCCCAGCATTTT. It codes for CASLETGSPPQHF.

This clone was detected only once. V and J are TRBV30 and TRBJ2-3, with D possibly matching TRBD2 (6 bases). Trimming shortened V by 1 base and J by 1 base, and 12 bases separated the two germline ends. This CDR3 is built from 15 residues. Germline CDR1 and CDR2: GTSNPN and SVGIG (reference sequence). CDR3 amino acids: CAWSGLVTGTDTQYF. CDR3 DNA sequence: TGTGCCTGGAGTGGACTAGTTACTGGCACAGATACGCAGTATTTT.

The CDR3 DNA follows: TGCGCCAGCAGCCCCGTCTCCTACAATGAGCAGTTCTTC. This encodes CASSPVSYNEQFF. This rearrangement joins TRBV5-1 to TRBJ2-1; D remains unclear. The CDR3 is made up of 13 amino acids. Germline CDR1 SGHRS, CDR2 YFSETQ. Deletions cut 4 bases from V and 0 bases from J, with 5 bases between.

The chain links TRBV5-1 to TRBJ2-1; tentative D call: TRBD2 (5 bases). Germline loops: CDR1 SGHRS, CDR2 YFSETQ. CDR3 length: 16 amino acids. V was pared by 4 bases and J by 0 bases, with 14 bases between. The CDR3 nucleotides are TGCGCCAGCAGCAAGACTATCCACGACTCCTACAATGAGCAGTTCTTC. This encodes CASSKTIHDSYNEQFF.

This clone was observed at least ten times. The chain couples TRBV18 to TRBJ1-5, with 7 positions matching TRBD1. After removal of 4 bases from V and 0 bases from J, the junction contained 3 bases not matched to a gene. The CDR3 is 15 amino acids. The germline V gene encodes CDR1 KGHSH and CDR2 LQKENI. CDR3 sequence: CASSRTGFSNQPQHF. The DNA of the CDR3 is TGTGCCAGCTCACGGACAGGTTTTAGCAATCAGCCCCAGCATTTT. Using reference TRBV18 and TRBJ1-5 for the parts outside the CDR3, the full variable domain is NAGVMQNPRHLVRRRGQEARLRCSPMKGHSHVYWYRQLPEEGLKFMVYLQKENIIDESGMPKERFSAEFPKEGPSILRIQQVVRGDSAAYFCASSRTGFSNQPQHFGDGTRLSIL.

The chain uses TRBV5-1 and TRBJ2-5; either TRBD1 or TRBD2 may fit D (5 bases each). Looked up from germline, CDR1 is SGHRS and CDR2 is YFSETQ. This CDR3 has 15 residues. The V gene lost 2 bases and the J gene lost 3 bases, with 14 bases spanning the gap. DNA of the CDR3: TGCGCCAGCAGCTTATACGGGACGAGGGAAGAGACCCAGTACTTC. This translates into CASSLYGTREETQYF.

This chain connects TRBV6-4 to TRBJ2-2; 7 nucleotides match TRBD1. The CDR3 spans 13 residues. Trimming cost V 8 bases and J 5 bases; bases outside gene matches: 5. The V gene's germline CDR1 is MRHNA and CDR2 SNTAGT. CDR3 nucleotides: TGTGCCAGCCGACAGGGCGAAACCGGGGAGCTGTTTTTT. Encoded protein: CASRQGETGELFF.

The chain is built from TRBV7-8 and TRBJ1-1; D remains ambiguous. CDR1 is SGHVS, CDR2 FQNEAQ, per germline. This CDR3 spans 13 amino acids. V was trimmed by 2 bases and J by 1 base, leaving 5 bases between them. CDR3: CASSLTQNTEAFF. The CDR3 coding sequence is TGTGCCAGCAGCTTAACACAGAACACTGAAGCTTTCTTT. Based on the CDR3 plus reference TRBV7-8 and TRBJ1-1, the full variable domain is GAGVSQSPRYKVAKRGQDVALRCDPISGHVSLFWYQQALGQGPEFLTYFQNEAQLDKSGLPSDRFFAERPEGSVSTLKIQRTQQEDSAVYLCASSLTQNTEAFFGQGTRLTVV.